This TCR beta chain was documented in a study of human T cells and chemical hapten exposure. Library preparation tagged each individual cDNA molecule with a unique molecular identifier. Each CDR3 protein gets one entry after TCRdb re-called the RACE reads with MiXCR. The repertoire consists of 35,000 to 40,000 distinct CDR3 sequences, with roughly a tenth occurring once and the leading ten covering about 5.9%. This clonotype appeared many times. The antigen remains unidentified. CDR1 and CDR2 from the germline V gene are SEHNR and FQNEAQ (reference sequence). Trimming shortened V by 5 bases and J by 7 bases, and 10 bases separated the two germline ends. There are 12 residues in the CDR3. Stated time point: pre-sensitization, week 0. The treatment: therapeutic diphenylcyclopropenone sensitization with weekly scalp DPC. Study-level findings and limits: Healthy people's immune response may differ from that of the donors, who had alopecia.

This TCR was sampled from a young man with alopecia areata. Some clones in this sample may be carry-over from other donors' samples. The chain has TRBV7-9 and TRBJ2-3, with D hard to call. Here the sequenced sample was whole blood, taken in connection with sensitization to the hapten diphenylcyclopropenone (DPC). The CDR3 nucleotides read TGTGCCAGCAGCCCGGTAGCCCATACGCAGTATTTT. Amino acid sequence: CASSPVAHTQYF.